This paragraph covers one TCR beta chain sequence. The data were taken from a study of blood T cell repertoires in COVID-19. Study overall: COVID-19 samples collected from the United States, Italy and Spain covered acute and convalescent phases.

Per the authors' pipeline: By means of reference gene primer amplification, nucleated cell counts were estimated. Repertoires were generated with immunoSEQ multiplex PCR, while TCRdb's copy carries only in-frame clones and drops some. The V and J calls and the clone size are those of that table, but D and trimming were determined from the DNA. The sample has about 190,000 clones; roughly 80% are singletons. From germline, CDR1 is LNHNV and CDR2 YYDKDF (reference sequence). The CDR3 length is 15 residues. Trimming took 3 bases from V and 8 from J, leaving 17 bases between them. This receptor was taken from a man aged 50-59 years who had recovered from COVID-19. V gene TRBV15 combines with J gene TRBJ2-1; perhaps TRBD1 as D (6 bases). The specimen was peripheral blood. CDR3: CATSRDPQQGYEQFF. For the CDR3, the DNA is TGTGCCACCAGCAGGGACCCGCAACAGGGCTATGAGCAGTTCTTC.